The rows below give T cell receptor beta chains drawn from one sample of a study of OX40 agonist ivuxolimab in advanced cancers. TCRdb keeps only in-frame clones here, not all; method: immunoSEQ multiplex PCR. The repertoire has around 50,000 clones, about nine tenths of them found once; the top ten carry about 12%. The sample consisted of CD4+ or CD8+ T cells sorted from blood, taken in a trial of the OX40 agonist ivuxolimab. These receptor sequences come from an adult with an advanced solid tumor such as melanoma, head and neck, liver or kidney cancer. CDR3s include the opening cysteine and the closing phenylalanine or tryptophan. A D gene is named only where the DNA matches it firmly. Size is stated for part of the rows, as once, few or many counts, or as a class when the clone is expanded.

v_gene	d_gene	abundance	j_gene	CDR3aa	CDR3nt
TRBV9	.	.	TRBJ2-5	CASSETSGETQYF	TGTGCCAGCAGCGAAACTAGTGGAGAGACCCAGTACTTC
TRBV4-1	.	.	TRBJ2-3	CASSPEEGLLYTQYF	TGCGCCAGCAGCCCAGAGGAGGGCCTCCTTTATACGCAGTATTTT
TRBV5-6	.	few	TRBJ1-1	CASSFVTRGTEAFF	TGTGCCAGCAGCTTTGTTACGAGGGGGACTGAAGCTTTCTTT
TRBV27	.	.	TRBJ1-6	CASSSPPTAGRNSPLHF	TGTGCCAGCAGTTCACCCCCGACAGCAGGACGCAATTCACCCCTCCACTTT
TRBV4-1	.	.	TRBJ2-4	CASSLTEGNIQYF	TGCGCCAGCAGCCTAACCGAGGGGAACATTCAGTACTTC
TRBV5-5	.	.	TRBJ2-1	CASSPGAHNEQFF	TGTGCCAGCAGCCCGGGAGCCCACAATGAGCAGTTCTTC
TRBV7-9	.	.	TRBJ2-3	CASSLDADTQYF	TGTGCCAGCAGCTTAGACGCAGATACGCAGTATTTT
TRBV12-5	.	once	TRBJ2-2	CASGYSSNTGELFF	TGTGCTAGTGGTTACTCTTCGAACACCGGGGAGCTGTTTTTT
TRBV27	TRBD2	.	TRBJ2-3	CASSSGTSGRGDTQYF	TGTGCCAGCAGTTCCGGGACTAGCGGGAGAGGAGATACGCAGTATTTT
TRBV28	TRBD1	once	TRBJ1-2	CASSPGGADGYTF	TGTGCCAGCAGCCCAGGGGGCGCGGATGGCTACACCTTC
TRBV27	.	.	TRBJ1-2	CASSLAGNYGYTF	TGTGCCAGCAGTTTAGCAGGCAACTATGGCTACACCTTC
TRBV9	TRBD2	.	TRBJ2-1	CASSTSGTSGNEQFF	TGTGCCAGCAGCACTTCCGGGACTAGCGGCAATGAGCAGTTCTTC
TRBV2	.	.	TRBJ2-3	CASNDQGSTDTQYF	TGTGCCAGCAACGACCAGGGAAGCACAGATACGCAGTATTTT
TRBV5-6	.	.	TRBJ2-1	CASSLGQEQFF	TGTGCCAGCAGCTTGGGACAGGAGCAGTTCTTC
TRBV10-3	.	.	TRBJ1-1	CAVRWGTEAFF	TGTGCCGTCCGGTGGGGCACTGAAGCTTTCTTT
TRBV9	.	.	TRBJ1-1	CASSVGGYTEAFF	TGTGCCAGCAGCGTAGGCGGATACACTGAAGCTTTCTTT
TRBV19	TRBD1	.	TRBJ1-1	CASSIGRGLNTEAFF	TGTGCCAGTAGTATAGGGAGGGGGCTGAACACTGAAGCTTTCTTT
TRBV19	TRBD1	.	TRBJ2-2	CASSFVPGQGTGELFF	TGTGCCAGTAGTTTCGTTCCGGGACAGGGAACAGGGGAGCTGTTTTTT